The rows below give T cell receptor beta chains drawn from one sample of a study of shared clonotypes between healthy human individuals. Only in-frame clones appear in the TCRdb table, and some are missing; sequencing was by immunoSEQ multiplex PCR. The sample carries over a million clones, about 96% recorded once. Sequencing was done on a sample of naive CD4+ T cells sorted from blood. The receptors shown here come from a young man in good health. CDR3s include the opening cysteine and the closing phenylalanine or tryptophan. The order of the fields is clone size, J gene, D gene, V gene, CDR3 protein, CDR3 DNA. The D gene is left open where the match is weak. Clone size is stated in some rows and not others, as once, few, many or a class when expanded.

clone_size: once
j_call: TRBJ2-7
d_call: TRBD2
v_call: TRBV19
cdr3_aa: CASSAIRTSGRVPYEQYF
cdr3_nt: TGTGCCAGTAGTGCTATTAGGACTAGCGGGAGAGTCCCCTACGAGCAGTACTTC

clone_size: NA
j_call: TRBJ2-5
d_call: NA
v_call: TRBV4-3
cdr3_aa: CASSQDARGRGETQYF
cdr3_nt: TGCGCCAGCAGCCAAGATGCCAGGGGACGGGGAGAGACCCAGTACTTC

clone_size: NA
j_call: TRBJ1-1
d_call: TRBD1
v_call: TRBV29-1
cdr3_aa: CSAAGGTGDTEAFF
cdr3_nt: TGCAGCGCAGCTGGGGGGACAGGGGACACTGAAGCTTTCTTT

clone_size: NA
j_call: TRBJ2-2
d_call: TRBD2
v_call: TRBV4-1
cdr3_aa: CASSQEVAGAFGELFF
cdr3_nt: TGCGCCAGCAGCCAAGAGGTAGCGGGAGCGTTCGGGGAGCTGTTTTTT

clone_size: NA
j_call: TRBJ2-4
d_call: NA
v_call: TRBV10-3
cdr3_aa: CAISGHGIQYF
cdr3_nt: TGTGCCATCAGTGGACACGGCATTCAGTACTTC

clone_size: NA
j_call: TRBJ2-3
d_call: NA
v_call: TRBV28
cdr3_aa: CASSALVGRSDTQYF
cdr3_nt: TGTGCCAGCAGTGCTTTAGTGGGGCGGTCAGATACGCAGTATTTT

clone_size: NA
j_call: TRBJ1-4
d_call: NA
v_call: TRBV18
cdr3_aa: CASSPPSGSVGEKLFF
cdr3_nt: TGTGCCAGCTCACCACCGTCGGGCAGTGTCGGCGAAAAACTGTTTTTT

clone_size: NA
j_call: TRBJ2-1
d_call: NA
v_call: TRBV7-9
cdr3_aa: CASSFRERYNEQFF
cdr3_nt: TGTGCCAGCAGCTTTCGGGAGCGGTACAATGAGCAGTTCTTC

clone_size: NA
j_call: TRBJ2-7
d_call: NA
v_call: TRBV5-1
cdr3_aa: CASSLGVSLYEQYF
cdr3_nt: TGCGCCAGCAGCTTGGGAGTTAGTCTTTACGAGCAGTACTTC

clone_size: NA
j_call: TRBJ2-7
d_call: TRBD1
v_call: TRBV4-3
cdr3_aa: CASSPTGQETYEQYF
cdr3_nt: TGCGCCAGCAGCCCGACAGGGCAGGAGACCTACGAGCAGTACTTC

clone_size: NA
j_call: TRBJ2-1
d_call: TRBD2
v_call: TRBV6-5
cdr3_aa: CASSGVGLAGNEQFF
cdr3_nt: TGTGCCAGCAGCGGAGTGGGACTAGCGGGAAATGAGCAGTTCTTC

clone_size: NA
j_call: TRBJ2-7
d_call: TRBD1
v_call: TRBV6-1
cdr3_aa: CASREAGGHYEQYF
cdr3_nt: TGTGCCAGCAGAGAGGCAGGGGGCCACTACGAGCAGTACTTC

clone_size: NA
j_call: TRBJ2-2
d_call: TRBD2
v_call: TRBV7-9
cdr3_aa: CASSRGTINTGELFF
cdr3_nt: TGTGCCAGCAGCCGAGGGACTATAAACACCGGGGAGCTGTTTTTT

clone_size: NA
j_call: TRBJ2-1
d_call: TRBD2
v_call: TRBV20-1
cdr3_aa: CSVRSGISQFF
cdr3_nt: TGCAGTGTACGTAGCGGGATAAGCCAGTTCTTC

clone_size: NA
j_call: TRBJ2-1
d_call: NA
v_call: TRBV5-1
cdr3_aa: CASSLVLTVYNEQFF
cdr3_nt: TGCGCCAGCAGCTTAGTACTGACCGTCTACAATGAGCAGTTCTTC

clone_size: NA
j_call: TRBJ2-7
d_call: TRBD2
v_call: TRBV9
cdr3_aa: CASSVAAGAGEQYF
cdr3_nt: TGTGCCAGCAGCGTAGCTGCGGGAGCGGGGGAGCAGTACTTC

clone_size: NA
j_call: TRBJ2-1
d_call: NA
v_call: TRBV19
cdr3_aa: CASTRDTSSYNEQFF
cdr3_nt: TGTGCCAGTACCCGGGACACGAGCTCCTACAATGAGCAGTTCTTC